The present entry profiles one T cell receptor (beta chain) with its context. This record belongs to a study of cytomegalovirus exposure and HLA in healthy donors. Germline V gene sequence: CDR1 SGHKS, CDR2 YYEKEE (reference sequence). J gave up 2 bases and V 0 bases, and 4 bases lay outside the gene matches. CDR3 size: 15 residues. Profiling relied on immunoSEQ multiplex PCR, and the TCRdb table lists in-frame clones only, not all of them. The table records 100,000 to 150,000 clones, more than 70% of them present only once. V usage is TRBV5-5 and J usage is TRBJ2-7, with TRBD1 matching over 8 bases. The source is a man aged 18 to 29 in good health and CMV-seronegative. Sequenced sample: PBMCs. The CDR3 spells CASSLEGQGPYEQYF. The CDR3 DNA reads TGTGCCAGCAGCTTGGAAGGACAGGGACCCTACGAGCAGTACTTC.